A selection of T cell receptor beta chains follows, all from one sample in a study of a mutant IDH1 vaccine in newly diagnosed glioma. Antigen specificity for these receptors is unknown. Clones were sequenced by immunoSEQ multiplex PCR, and TCRdb holds only the in-frame ones, with some missing. The repertoire consists of fewer than 70,000 clones, with around 90% occurring once and the leading ten covering 2%. The input for sequencing was PBMCs, taken from a glioma patient whose treatment included an IDH1 peptide vaccine. All receptors come from a man younger than 45 with glioma. The CDR3 runs from the conserved cysteine through the conserved F or W. A D gene is named only where the DNA matches it firmly. Rows may omit the clone size; those that give it use once, few, many or a size class.

few,TRBV18,TRBJ2-1,NA,CASSPREGAPYNEQFF,TGTGCCAGCTCACCACGAGAGGGCGCCCCCTACAATGAGCAGTTCTTC
NA,TRBV27,TRBJ2-1,NA,CASRTPNANNEQFF,TGTGCCAGCAGAACACCCAACGCGAACAATGAGCAGTTCTTC
NA,TRBV4-2,TRBJ1-4,NA,CASSQTADTREKLFF,TGTGCCAGCAGCCAAACCGCGGATACTAGGGAAAAACTGTTTTTT
NA,TRBV5-8,TRBJ2-2,NA,CASSLYTGHTGELFF,TGTGCCAGCAGCTTGTATACAGGTCACACCGGGGAGCTGTTTTTT
NA,TRBV2,TRBJ2-5,TRBD1,CASSSTGVVEQYF,TGTGCCAGCTCTTCGACAGGGGTTGTGGAGCAGTACTTC
NA,TRBV5-5,TRBJ2-1,TRBD2,CASSPGLEQFF,TGTGCCAGCAGCCCGGGACTAGAGCAGTTCTTC
NA,TRBV5-1,TRBJ1-3,NA,CASSLGGGSNSVYF,TGCGCCAGCAGCTTAGGAGGGGGATCTAACAGTGTATATTTT
NA,TRBV5-1,TRBJ2-1,TRBD2,CASSLNPGGPHEQFF,TGCGCCAGCAGCTTAAACCCGGGGGGGCCCCATGAGCAGTTCTTC
NA,TRBV18,TRBJ2-2,TRBD1,CASSPDRGTGELFF,TGTGCCAGCTCACCAGACAGGGGCACCGGGGAGCTGTTTTTT
NA,TRBV28,TRBJ1-1,NA,CATGGDTNTEAFF,TGTGCCACCGGTGGGGACACGAACACTGAAGCTTTCTTT
NA,TRBV10-2,TRBJ2-1,TRBD2,CATITAGEGNEQFF,TGCGCCACGATCACAGCGGGAGAGGGGAATGAGCAGTTCTTC
NA,TRBV28,TRBJ2-2,NA,CASSFLRNTGELFF,TGTGCCAGCAGTTTTCTGAGAAACACCGGGGAGCTGTTTTTT
NA,TRBV9,TRBJ2-1,TRBD2,CASSVEAGDREQFF,TGTGCCAGCAGCGTAGAAGCGGGGGATCGTGAGCAGTTCTTC
NA,TRBV15,TRBJ1-2,NA,CATSTISRQEYHGYTF,TGTGCCACCAGCACTATTAGTAGACAGGAGTACCACGGCTACACCTTC
NA,TRBV19,TRBJ1-1,NA,CASSIRPGPTTEAFF,TGTGCCAGTAGTATCAGGCCAGGACCTACCACTGAAGCTTTCTTT
NA,TRBV7-3,TRBJ1-1,NA,CASSLTGDTEAFF,TGTGCCAGCAGCTTAACCGGGGACACTGAAGCTTTCTTT
NA,TRBV7-6,TRBJ2-1,NA,CASSTKDGGASSYNEQFF,TGTGCCAGCAGCACCAAGGACGGCGGGGCGAGCTCCTACAATGAGCAGTTCTTC
NA,TRBV9,TRBJ2-6,TRBD1,CASSVRQGSGANVLTF,TGTGCCAGCAGCGTACGACAGGGTTCAGGGGCCAACGTCCTGACTTTC
once,TRBV11-2,TRBJ2-1,TRBD2,CASSSLAGVSNEQFF,TGTGCCAGCAGCTCTCTAGCGGGGGTTTCGAATGAGCAGTTCTTC
NA,TRBV18,TRBJ2-4,TRBD1,CASSPGTGQNIQYF,TGTGCCAGCTCACCCGGGACAGGGCAGAACATTCAGTACTTC
NA,TRBV7-2,TRBJ1-1,NA,CASSLVLLGVTEAFF,TGTGCCAGCAGCTTAGTATTGCTCGGGGTGACTGAAGCTTTCTTT
NA,TRBV5-1,TRBJ1-5,NA,CASSVDTNQPQHF,TGCGCCAGCAGCGTCGACACTAATCAGCCCCAGCATTTT